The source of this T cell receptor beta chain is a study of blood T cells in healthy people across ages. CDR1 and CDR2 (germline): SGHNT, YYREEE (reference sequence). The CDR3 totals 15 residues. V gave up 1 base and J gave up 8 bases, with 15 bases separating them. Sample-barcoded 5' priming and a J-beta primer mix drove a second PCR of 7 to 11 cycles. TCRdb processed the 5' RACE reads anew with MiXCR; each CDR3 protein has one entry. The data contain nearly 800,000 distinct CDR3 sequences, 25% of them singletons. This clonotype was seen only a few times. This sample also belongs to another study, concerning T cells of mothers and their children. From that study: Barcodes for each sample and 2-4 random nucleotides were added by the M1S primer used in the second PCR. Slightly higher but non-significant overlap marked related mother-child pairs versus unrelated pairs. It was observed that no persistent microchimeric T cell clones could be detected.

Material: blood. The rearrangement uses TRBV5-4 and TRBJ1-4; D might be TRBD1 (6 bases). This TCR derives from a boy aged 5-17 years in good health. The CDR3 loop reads CASSLQQGGREKLFF. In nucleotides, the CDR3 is TGTGCCAGCAGCTTGCAACAGGGTGGTCGGGAAAAACTGTTTTTT. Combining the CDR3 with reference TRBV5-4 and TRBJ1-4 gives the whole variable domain ETGVTQSPTHLIKTRGQQVTLRCSSQSGHNTVSWYQQALGQGPQFIFQYYREEENGRGNFPPRFSGLQFPNYSSELNVNALELDDSALYLCASSLQQGGREKLFFGSGTQLSVL.